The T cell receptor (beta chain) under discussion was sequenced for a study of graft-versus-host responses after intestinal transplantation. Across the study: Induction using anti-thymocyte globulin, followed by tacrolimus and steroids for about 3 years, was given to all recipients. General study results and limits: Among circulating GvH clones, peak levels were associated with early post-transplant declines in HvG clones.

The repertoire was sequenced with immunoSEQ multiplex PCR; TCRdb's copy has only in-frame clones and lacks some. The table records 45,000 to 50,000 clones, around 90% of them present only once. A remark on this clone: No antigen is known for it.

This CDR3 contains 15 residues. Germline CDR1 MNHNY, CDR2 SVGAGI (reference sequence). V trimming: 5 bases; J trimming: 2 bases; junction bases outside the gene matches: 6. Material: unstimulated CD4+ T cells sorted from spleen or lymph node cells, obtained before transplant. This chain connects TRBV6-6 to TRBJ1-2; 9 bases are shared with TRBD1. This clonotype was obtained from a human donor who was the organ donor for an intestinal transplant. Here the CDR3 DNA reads TGTGCCAGCAGTCTCTCGACAGGGGGAAACTATGGCTACACCTTC. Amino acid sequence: CASSLSTGGNYGYTF.